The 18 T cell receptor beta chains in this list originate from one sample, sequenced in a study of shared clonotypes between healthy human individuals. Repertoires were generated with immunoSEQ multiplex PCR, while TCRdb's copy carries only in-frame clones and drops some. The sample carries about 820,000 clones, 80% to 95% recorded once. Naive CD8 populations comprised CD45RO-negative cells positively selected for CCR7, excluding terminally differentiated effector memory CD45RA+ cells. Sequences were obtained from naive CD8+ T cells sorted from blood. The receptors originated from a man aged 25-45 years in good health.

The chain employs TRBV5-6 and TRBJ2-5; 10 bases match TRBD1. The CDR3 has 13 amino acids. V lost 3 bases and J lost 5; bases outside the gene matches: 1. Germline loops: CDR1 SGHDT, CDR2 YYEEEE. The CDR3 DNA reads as TGTGCCAGCAGCTGGGGACAGGGGGAGACCCAGTACTTC. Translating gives CASSWGQGETQYF.

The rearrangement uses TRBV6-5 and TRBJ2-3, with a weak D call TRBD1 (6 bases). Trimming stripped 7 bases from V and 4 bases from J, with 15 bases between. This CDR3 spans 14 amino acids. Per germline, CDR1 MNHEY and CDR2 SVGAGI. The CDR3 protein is CASKTPGVPDTQYF. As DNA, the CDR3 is TGTGCCAGCAAAACCCCAGGGGTCCCAGATACGCAGTATTTT.

The CDR3 DNA reads TGTGCCAGCAGTTCCACCGACAGGGGGCAAGAGACCCAGTACTTC. Translating gives CASSSTDRGQETQYF. This chain links TRBV28 with TRBJ2-5; 9 bases map to TRBD1. The V and J ends lost 4 bases and 2 bases, in that order; junction bases with no gene match: 5. Germline V lookup: CDR1 MDHEN, CDR2 SYDVKM. The CDR3 runs to 15 residues.

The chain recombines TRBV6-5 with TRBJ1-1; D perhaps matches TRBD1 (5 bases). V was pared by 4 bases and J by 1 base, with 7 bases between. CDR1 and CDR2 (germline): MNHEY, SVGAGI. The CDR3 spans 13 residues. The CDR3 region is CASSFGANTEAFF. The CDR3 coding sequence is TGTGCCAGCAGTTTCGGGGCGAACACTGAAGCTTTCTTT.

CDR3 bases: TGTGCCAGCGGTGGGGGATACAGGGGTGGACAGCCCCAGCATTTT. The encoded protein is CASGGGYRGGQPQHF. The gene calls are TRBV28 and TRBJ1-5; 7 bases line up with TRBD1. This CDR3 is 15 amino acids long. The V gene end was trimmed by 8 bases and the J gene end by 7 bases; junction bases not matched to a gene: 14. The V gene's germline CDR1 is MDHEN and CDR2 SYDVKM.

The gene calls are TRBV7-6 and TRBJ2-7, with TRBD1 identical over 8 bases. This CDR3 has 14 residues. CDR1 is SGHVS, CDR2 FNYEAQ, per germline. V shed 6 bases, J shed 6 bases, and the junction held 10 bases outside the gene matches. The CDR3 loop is CASSPGTGWSEQYF. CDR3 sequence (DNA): TGTGCCAGCAGTCCCGGGACAGGCTGGTCCGAGCAGTACTTC. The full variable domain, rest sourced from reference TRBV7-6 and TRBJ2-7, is GAGVSQSPRYKVTKRGQDVALRCDPISGHVSLYWYRQALGQGPEFLTYFNYEAQQDKSGLPNDRFSAERPEGSISTLTIQRTEQRDSAMYRCASSPGTGWSEQYFGPGTRLTVT.

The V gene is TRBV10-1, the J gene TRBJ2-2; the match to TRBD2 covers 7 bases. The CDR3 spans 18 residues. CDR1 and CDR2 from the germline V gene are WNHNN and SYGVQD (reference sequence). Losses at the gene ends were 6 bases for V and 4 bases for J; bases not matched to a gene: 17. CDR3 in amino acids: CASSTAGTQEGSTGELFF. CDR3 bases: TGCGCCAGCAGCACAGCGGGGACCCAAGAAGGTAGCACCGGGGAGCTGTTTTTT.

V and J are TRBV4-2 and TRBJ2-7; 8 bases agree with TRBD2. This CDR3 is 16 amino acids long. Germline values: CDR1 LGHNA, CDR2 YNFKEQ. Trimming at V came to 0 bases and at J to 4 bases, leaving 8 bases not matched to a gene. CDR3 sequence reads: CASSQEAAGVGYEQYF. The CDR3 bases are TGTGCCAGCAGCCAAGAGGCAGCGGGAGTGGGTTACGAGCAGTACTTC.

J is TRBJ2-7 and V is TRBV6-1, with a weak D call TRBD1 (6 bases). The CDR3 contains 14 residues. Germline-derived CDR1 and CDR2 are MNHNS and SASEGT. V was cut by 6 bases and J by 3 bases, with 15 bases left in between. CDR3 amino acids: CASRHRDNFYEQYF. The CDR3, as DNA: TGTGCCAGCAGACACCGGGACAACTTCTACGAGCAGTACTTC.

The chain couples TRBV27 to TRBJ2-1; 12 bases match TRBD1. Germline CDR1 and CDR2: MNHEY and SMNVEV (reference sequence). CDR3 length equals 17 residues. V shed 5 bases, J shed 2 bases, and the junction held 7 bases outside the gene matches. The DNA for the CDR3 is TGTGCCAGCAGTCCAGGGACAGGGGGCCCAACCTACAATGAGCAGTTCTTC. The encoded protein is CASSPGTGGPTYNEQFF.

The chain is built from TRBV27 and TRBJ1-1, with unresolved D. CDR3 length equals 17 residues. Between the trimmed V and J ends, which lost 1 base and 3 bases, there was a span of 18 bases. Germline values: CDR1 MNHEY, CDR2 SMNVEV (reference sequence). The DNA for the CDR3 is TGTGCCAGCAGTTTATTGGGTGTCCACGGGGTGGACACTGAAGCTTTCTTT. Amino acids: CASSLLGVHGVDTEAFF.

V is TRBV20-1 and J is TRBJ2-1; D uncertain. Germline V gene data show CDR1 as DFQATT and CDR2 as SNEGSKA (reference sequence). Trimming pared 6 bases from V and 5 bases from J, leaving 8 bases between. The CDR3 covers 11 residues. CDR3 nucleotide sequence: TGCAGTGCCCCGAAGGACAATGAGCAGTTCTTC. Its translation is CSAPKDNEQFF.

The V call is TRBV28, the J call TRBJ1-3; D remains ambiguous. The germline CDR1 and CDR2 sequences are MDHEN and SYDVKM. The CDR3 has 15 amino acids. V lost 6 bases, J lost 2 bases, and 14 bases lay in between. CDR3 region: CASRYRVSPGNTIYF. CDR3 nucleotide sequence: TGTGCCAGCAGATATAGGGTCTCCCCTGGAAACACCATATATTTT.

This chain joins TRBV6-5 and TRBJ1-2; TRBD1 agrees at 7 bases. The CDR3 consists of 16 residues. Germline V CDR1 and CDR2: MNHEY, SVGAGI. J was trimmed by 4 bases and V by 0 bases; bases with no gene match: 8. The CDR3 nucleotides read TGTGCCAGCAGTTACTCCATAGGGGGACAGTCCTATGGCTACACCTTC. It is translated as CASSYSIGGQSYGYTF.

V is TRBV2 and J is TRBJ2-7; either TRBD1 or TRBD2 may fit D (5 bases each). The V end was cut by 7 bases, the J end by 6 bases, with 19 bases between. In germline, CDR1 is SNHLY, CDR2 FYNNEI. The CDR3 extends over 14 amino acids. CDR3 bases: TGTGCCAGCACGGTCGGGACCCCCGTCGGCGAGCAGTACTTC. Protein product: CASTVGTPVGEQYF.

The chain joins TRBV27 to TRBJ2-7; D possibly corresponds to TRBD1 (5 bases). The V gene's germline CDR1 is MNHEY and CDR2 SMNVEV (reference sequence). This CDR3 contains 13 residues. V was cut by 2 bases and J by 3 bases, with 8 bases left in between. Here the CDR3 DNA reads TGTGCCAGCAGTTTAGGGGCACTCTACGAGCAGTACTTC. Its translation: CASSLGALYEQYF.

CDR3 amino acids: CASSPAVGGMYNEQFF. The CDR3 DNA follows: TGCGCCAGCAGCCCCGCCGTGGGGGGGATGTACAATGAGCAGTTCTTC. The chain recombines TRBV4-1 with TRBJ2-1; TRBD2 matches 7 bases. Germline V lookup: CDR1 MGHRA, CDR2 YSYEKL. The trim removed 4 bases at V and 4 bases at J, leaving 10 bases unmatched. The CDR3 totals 16 residues.

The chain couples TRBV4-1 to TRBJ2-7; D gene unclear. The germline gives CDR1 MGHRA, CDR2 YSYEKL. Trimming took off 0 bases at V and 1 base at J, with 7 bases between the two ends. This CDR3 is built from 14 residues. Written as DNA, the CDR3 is TGCGCCAGCAGCCAAGATGCCCCTTCCTACGAGCAGTACTTC. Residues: CASSQDAPSYEQYF.